This T cell receptor beta chain derives from a study of T-cell reconstitution after alpha-beta-depleted transplantation in children. The CDR3 runs to 14 residues. The germline gives CDR1 SGHTA, CDR2 FQGNSA. V lost 2 bases and J lost 7, with 14 bases in between. Unique molecular identifiers were built into the TCRbeta library. TCRdb redid the calling of the PCR reads with MiXCR, one entry per CDR3 protein. The data hold about 610,000 distinct CDR3 sequences, with about 11% observed a single time. This TCR was sampled from a human donor who donated a stem cell graft to a child with acute myeloid leukemia. The sequencing here drew on PBMCs from the stem cell graft donor, taken from the stem cell graft. The chain carries TRBV7-2 and TRBJ2-5, with D possibly being TRBD2 (5 bases). CDR3 region: CASSLTPGYGTQYF. In DNA, the CDR3 is TGTGCCAGCAGCTTAACCCCGGGGTATGGGACCCAGTACTTC.